The text below deals with one TCR beta chain. The junction departs from germline at one end; a sequencing error may be responsible. The investigators amplified TCR beta CDR3 regions from RNA transcripts. Primed by the HTBI set, a first-round RT-PCR was run on the TCR CDR3. TCRdb itself ran the multiplex PCR reads through MiXCR, one entry per CDR3 protein. The repertoire consists of 800,000 or so distinct CDR3 sequences, with more than 30% occurring once and the leading ten covering more than 7%. The sample originates from a study of T cells in Graves' hyperthyroidism and ophthalmopathy. Source material: blood. The TCR originated in a man younger than 35 with Graves' hyperthyroidism.

Here the CDR3 reads CASSQDSLGGHQETQYF. CDR3 coding DNA: TGCGCCAGCAGCCAAGATAGTTTGGGGGGCCACCAAGAGACCCAGTACTTC. The chain employs TRBV7-2 and TRBJ2-5; D possibly matches TRBD1 or TRBD2 (6 bases each). The CDR3 runs 17 residues. The germline CDR1 and CDR2 sequences are SGHTA and FQGNSA.